One sample yielded the 9 T cell receptor beta chains listed below, sequenced in a study of blood T cells in healthy people across ages. Primers used in a second PCR of about 7 to 11 cycles were a sample-barcoded 5' primer and a J-beta primer mix. TCRdb used MiXCR to reprocess the 5' RACE reads, holding one entry per CDR3 protein. The repertoire holds hundreds of thousands of distinct CDR3 sequences, just over 55% seen once, with about a quarter in the top ten. The sequencing input was blood. The receptors stem from a man aged 35 to 55 in good health.

This chain connects TRBV5-1 to TRBJ2-1; D is possibly TRBD2 (6 bases). Trimming pared 0 bases from V and 9 bases from J, leaving 13 bases between. Looked up from germline, CDR1 is SGHRS and CDR2 is YFSETQ. The CDR3 sequence is 14 residues long. Written as DNA, the CDR3 is TGCGCCAGCAGCTTGGACTCGGGGGAGAGTGAGCAGTTCTTC. Translated, it gives CASSLDSGESEQFF.

This clonotype was detected only a few times. The chain carries TRBV7-2 and TRBJ2-5; 9 nucleotides line up with TRBD2. Germline CDR1 is SGHTA and CDR2 is FQGNSA. V lost 1 base and J lost 4; bases outside the gene matches: 10. CDR3 size: 17 residues. Here the CDR3 DNA reads TGTGCCAGCAGCTTAGGCGGGACTAGCCCGCGAGGAGAGACCCAGTACTTC. It yields the protein CASSLGGTSPRGETQYF.

This clonotype was counted a few times. This chain links TRBV27 with TRBJ2-7; 9 bases are a match to TRBD1. From germline, CDR1 is MNHEY and CDR2 SMNVEV (reference sequence). The CDR3 spans 13 residues. V was pared by 7 bases and J by 4 bases, with 5 bases of the junction left unmatched. For the CDR3, the DNA is TGTGCCAGCATAGGGACAGGGCAGTACGAGCAGTACTTC. Protein sequence: CASIGTGQYEQYF.

V usage is TRBV20-1 and J usage is TRBJ2-7; D is unclear. Trimming pared 5 bases from V and 4 bases from J, leaving 15 bases between. The CDR3 has 13 amino acids. Germline CDR1 is DFQATT and CDR2 is SNEGSKA (reference sequence). The CDR3 region is CSAPGRTRYEQYF. Here the CDR3 DNA reads TGCAGTGCTCCAGGCCGGACCCGTTACGAGCAGTACTTC.

The chain joins TRBV4-3 to TRBJ2-5; 9 bases align to TRBD2. The tail of the sequence fits TRBJ2-7 better, so the J call may be wrong. Germline assignment: CDR1 LGHNA and CDR2 YSLEER. This CDR3 has 17 amino acids. This CDR3 reads CASSIQRSPSGNDEQYF. DNA of the CDR3: TGCGCCAGCAGCATACAACGGTCGCCTAGCGGGAATGACGAGCAGTACTTC.

The chain links TRBV20-1 to TRBJ1-1, with TRBD1 identical over 7 bases. CDR1 DFQATT and CDR2 SNEGSKA come from the germline V gene (reference sequence). The CDR3 totals 15 residues. After removal of 2 bases from V and 7 bases from J, the junction contained 13 bases not matched to a gene. The CDR3 sequence is CSARHMTGRGGEAFF. The CDR3 bases are TGCAGTGCTAGACATATGACAGGGCGAGGTGGTGAAGCTTTCTTT.

This clonotype was seen a handful of times. The chain carries TRBV20-1 and TRBJ2-5; possibly TRBD2 for D (6 bases). CDR3 length: 14 amino acids. The germline CDR1 and CDR2 sequences are DFQATT and SNEGSKA (reference sequence). The V gene lost 6 bases and the J gene lost 11 bases, with 25 bases spanning the gap. The CDR3 region is CSAPRLGAASEQYF. In nucleotides, the CDR3 is TGCAGTGCACCCCGACTAGGGGCTGCGAGTGAGCAGTACTTC.

This clonotype was seen a handful of times. The chain has TRBV28 and TRBJ2-5, with TRBD2 as a possible D gene (6 bases). Per the germline V gene, CDR1 is MDHEN and CDR2 is SYDVKM. V dropped 1 base and J dropped 4 bases, with 13 bases sitting between them. The CDR3 has 15 residues. The CDR3 DNA is TGTGCCAGCAGTTTATATAGCGGTGGAGGAGAGACCCAGTACTTC. Translated, it gives CASSLYSGGGETQYF.

The chain recombines TRBV6-6 with TRBJ2-7; D tentatively reads TRBD1 or TRBD2 (6 bases each). This CDR3 is 17 amino acids long. Germline V gives CDR1 MNHNY, CDR2 SVGAGI (reference sequence). Trimming cost V 8 bases and J 7 bases, with 30 bases left between them. The chain's CDR3 is CASSGVWRGQAFGEQYF. The CDR3 DNA is TGTGCCAGCTCCGGGGTTTGGAGGGGACAAGCCTTTGGGGAGCAGTACTTC.